Each of the 6 T cell receptor beta chains below was sequenced from the same sample in a study of cytomegalovirus exposure and HLA in healthy donors. Amplification used 60 Vbeta primers and 13 Jbeta primers. The assay was immunoSEQ multiplex PCR, and TCRdb's table has in-frame clones only and misses some. The sample comprises under 150,000 clones, roughly 79% of which are singletons, and roughly 0.99% rests with the top ten. Material for sequencing was PBMCs. The receptors stem from a male donor in good health and CMV-seronegative.

The genes are TRBV27 and TRBJ2-7; D perhaps matches TRBD1 (5 bases). The V gene's germline CDR1 is MNHEY and CDR2 SMNVEV (reference sequence). V lost 6 bases to trimming and J lost 4 bases, with 16 bases between them. The CDR3 totals 14 residues. CDR3 loop: CASSPIGAPYEQYF. The CDR3 DNA reads as TGTGCCAGCAGCCCAATAGGGGCCCCGTACGAGCAGTACTTC.

The chain joins TRBV10-3 to TRBJ1-2; no definite D call. Deletions cut 0 bases from V and 4 bases from J, with 15 bases between. CDR1 and CDR2 from the germline V gene are ENHRY and SYGVKD. The CDR3 contains 16 residues. CDR3 in DNA: TGTGCCATCAGTGAGTCCCGGGAGCAAAGAGGCTATGGCTACACCTTC. It codes for CAISESREQRGYGYTF.

In its sample, this clone was seen a few times. The V and J genes are TRBV5-4 and TRBJ1-4, with D perhaps matching TRBD1 (5 bases). The CDR3 loop spans 15 amino acids. Germline lookup yields CDR1 SGHNT and CDR2 YYREEE (reference sequence). The germline V and J ends were trimmed by 0 bases and 3 bases, with 9 bases remaining between them. CDR3 sequence (DNA): TGTGCCAGCAGCTTGGAGGCAGGGTCTAATGAAAAACTGTTTTTT. It translates to CASSLEAGSNEKLFF.

The CDR3 loop is CASSQGQGSSPLHF. Here the CDR3 DNA reads TGTGCCAGCAGCCAAGGACAGGGTAGTTCACCCCTCCACTTT. The rearrangement uses TRBV7-9 and TRBJ1-6, with 8 bases aligning to TRBD1. Unmatched junction bases numbered 6, after V lost 5 bases and J lost 9 bases. The germline gives CDR1 SEHNR, CDR2 FQNEAQ (reference sequence). This CDR3 comprises 14 residues. Combining the CDR3 with reference TRBV7-9 and TRBJ1-6 gives the whole variable domain DTGVSQNPRHKITKRGQNVTFRCDPISEHNRLYWYRQTLGQGPEFLTYFQNEAQLEKSRLLSDRFSAERPKGSFSTLEIQRTEQGDSAMYLCASSQGQGSSPLHFGNGTRLTVT.

This clone occurred once. The chain is built from TRBV30 and TRBJ2-1; the match to TRBD1 covers 11 bases. Germline V gene sequence: CDR1 GTSNPN, CDR2 SVGIG (reference sequence). Trimming removed 6 bases from V and 7 bases from J; junction bases left unmatched: 2. CDR3 size: 12 residues. DNA for the CDR3: TGTGCCTGCTGGGACAGGGGGAATGAGCAGTTCTTC. Residues: CACWDRGNEQFF.

This clone was counted once. The rearrangement joins TRBV11-2 to TRBJ1-4; maybe TRBD1 (5 bases). Germline V lookup: CDR1 SGHAT, CDR2 FQNNGV. This CDR3 contains 13 residues. With 5 bases removed from V and 15 bases from J, the gap between germline ends came to 19 bases. CDR3 sequence: CASSPPGRQGVFF. The DNA of the CDR3 is TGTGCCAGCAGCCCACCCGGGAGGCAAGGGGTGTTTTTT.